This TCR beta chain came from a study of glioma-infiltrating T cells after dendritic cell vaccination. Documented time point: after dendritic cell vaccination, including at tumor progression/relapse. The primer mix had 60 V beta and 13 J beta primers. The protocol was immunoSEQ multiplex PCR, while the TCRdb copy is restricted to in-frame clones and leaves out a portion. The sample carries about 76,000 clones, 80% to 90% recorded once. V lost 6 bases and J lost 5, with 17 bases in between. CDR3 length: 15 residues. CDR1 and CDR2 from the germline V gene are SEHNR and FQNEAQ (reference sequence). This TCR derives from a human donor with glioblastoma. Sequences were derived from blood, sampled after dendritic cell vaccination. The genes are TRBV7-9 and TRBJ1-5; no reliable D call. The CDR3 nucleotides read TGTGCCAGCAGTCCGGACTCCAAAGGTCATCAGCCCCAGCATTTT. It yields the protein CASSPDSKGHQPQHF. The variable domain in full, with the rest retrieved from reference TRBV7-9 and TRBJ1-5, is DTGVSQNPRHKITKRGQNVTFRCDPISEHNRLYWYRQTLGQGPEFLTYFQNEAQLEKSRLLSDRFSAERPKGSFSTLEIQRTEQGDSAMYLCASSPDSKGHQPQHFGDGTRLSIL.